Listed here are 10 T cell receptor beta chains from one sample, sequenced in a study of blood T cells in healthy people across ages. Through a sample-barcoded 5' primer and a J-beta primer mix, a second PCR was run for roughly 6 to 12 cycles. TCRdb used MiXCR to reprocess the 5' RACE reads, holding one entry per CDR3 protein. The table includes hundreds of thousands of distinct CDR3 sequences, around 25% detected once. These same data were also listed under a study on T cells of mothers and their children.

Sequenced sample: blood. All receptors come from a boy aged 5-17 years in good health.

This clonotype was recorded many times. The rearrangement links TRBV4-3 to TRBJ2-6, with D unresolved. In germline, CDR1 is LGHNA, CDR2 YSLEER. The CDR3 is 19 residues long. V was cut by 1 base and J by 0 bases, with 16 bases left in between. The CDR3 spells CASSQVTGHPSSGANVLTF. The CDR3 DNA sequence: TGCGCCAGCAGCCAAGTTACCGGGCATCCGAGCTCTGGGGCCAACGTCCTGACTTTC.

The rearrangement uses TRBV20-1 and TRBJ1-6; TRBD1 is a possible D gene (5 bases). The CDR3 loop spans 13 amino acids. The germline CDR1 and CDR2 sequences are DFQATT and SNEGSKA (reference sequence). The V end was cut by 3 bases, the J end by 9 bases, with 12 bases between. CDR3 in amino acids: CSASARESSPLHF. For the CDR3, the DNA is TGCAGTGCTAGTGCCAGGGAGAGTTCACCCCTCCACTTT.

The gene calls are TRBV15 and TRBJ2-5, with 7 nucleotides matching TRBD2. Germline V gives CDR1 LNHNV, CDR2 YYDKDF (reference sequence). With V trimmed by 5 bases and J by 2 bases, 14 bases remained unmatched. This CDR3 has 17 residues. The CDR3 spells CATSEHEMELAQETQYF. The DNA for the CDR3 is TGTGCCACCAGCGAACATGAGATGGAACTAGCGCAAGAGACCCAGTACTTC. Combining the CDR3 with reference TRBV15 and TRBJ2-5 gives the whole variable domain DAMVIQNPRYQVTQFGKPVTLSCSQTLNHNVMYWYQQKSSQAPKLLFHYYDKDFNNEADTPDNFQSRRPNTSFCFLDIRSPGLGDTAMYLCATSEHEMELAQETQYFGPGTRLLVL.

J is TRBJ1-1 and V is TRBV5-1; TRBD1 might be the D (5 bases). CDR1 SGHRS and CDR2 YFSETQ come from the germline V gene. The CDR3 has 15 residues. Trimming removed 4 bases from V and 0 bases from J, with 13 bases in between. CDR3 in DNA: TGCGCCAGCAGCGCGCCGGGACGCCTGAACACTGAAGCTTTCTTT. Its protein is CASSAPGRLNTEAFF.

This clonotype has ten or more counts. CDR3: CASTQGSNTGELFF. CDR3 bases: TGTGCCAGTACCCAGGGGTCGAACACCGGGGAGCTGTTTTTT. This chain joins TRBV19 and TRBJ2-2; D may be TRBD1 (6 bases). Germline loops: CDR1 LNHDA, CDR2 SQIVND (reference sequence). V lost 7 bases to trimming and J lost 0 bases, with 9 bases between them. The length of the CDR3 is 14 residues.

The CDR3 DNA reads as TGTGCCAGCAGCCAGAACCCGGGCTACAATGAGCAGTTCTTC. This gives the protein CASSQNPGYNEQFF. The J gene is TRBJ2-1, the V gene TRBV3-1; D is uncertain. Germline CDR1 is LGHDT and CDR2 is YNNKEL (reference sequence). Trimming removed 3 bases from V and 3 bases from J, with 9 bases in between. CDR3 size: 14 residues.

The CDR3 DNA follows: TGTGCCAGCAGTTTCCCCGGGGGTATAGAAGCTTTCTTT. It translates to CASSFPGGIEAFF. The chain has TRBV12-3 or TRBV12-4 and TRBJ1-1; D is possibly TRBD1 (5 bases). This CDR3 spans 13 amino acids. V was shortened by 3 bases and J by 8 bases, with 13 bases between the two germline ends.

This chain uses TRBV20-1 with TRBJ2-3; 7 bases match TRBD2. Germline V gives CDR1 DFQATT, CDR2 SNEGSKA (reference sequence). The CDR3 is 13 amino acids. Here the CDR3 reads CSTVLAEPGTQYF. The CDR3 DNA follows: TGCAGCACGGTGCTAGCGGAGCCCGGTACGCAGTATTTT.

Only a few counts were recorded for this clonotype. V is TRBV7-9 and J is TRBJ2-7, with 8 bases identical to TRBD1. With 4 bases clipped from V and 0 bases from J, the junction kept 8 bases outside the gene matches. Germline V CDR1 and CDR2: SEHNR, FQNEAQ (reference sequence). CDR3 length: 16 residues. The CDR3 protein is CASSSSGQGSSYEQYF. The CDR3, as DNA: TGTGCCAGCAGCTCCTCCGGACAGGGTAGCTCCTACGAGCAGTACTTC.

This clonotype was counted only a few times. The chain recombines TRBV7-8 with TRBJ2-5; 7 nucleotides agree with TRBD1. The DNA end favors TRBJ2-1, so the J call may be wrong. There are 14 residues in the CDR3. Germline V gene data show CDR1 as SGHVS and CDR2 as FQNEAQ. The CDR3 loop is CASSLDPGTDEQFF. In DNA, the CDR3 is TGTGCCAGCAGCTTAGATCCAGGGACAGATGAGCAGTTCTTC.